Sequencing of this T cell receptor beta chain was carried out in a study of shared clonotypes between healthy human individuals. Sequencing used immunoSEQ multiplex PCR; TCRdb keeps in-frame clones, though not all of them. This table holds about 980,000 clones, around 80% found once. The CDR3 has 13 residues. The V and J genes are TRBV12-2 and TRBJ2-3; TRBD1, the table's D call, lacks a check against the DNA. TRBV12-2 represents a pseudogene. Sequencing input: memory CD4+ T cells sorted from blood. Specified subset: CD45RA-negative fraction. The clonotype comes from a man younger than 35 in good health. Written as DNA, the CDR3 is TGTGCAAGGCGACAGGGGGACACAGATACGCAGTATTTT. Translation: CARRQGDTDTQYF.